A single sample gave rise to the 10 T cell receptor beta chains below, sequenced in a study of blood T cell repertoires in COVID-19. Using immunoSEQ multiplex PCR, the repertoire was profiled, and TCRdb retains in-frame clones only, with some absent. Seen here are some 54,000 clones, 89% observed once, and the top ten hold around 9%. The sample was peripheral blood. The receptors here all came from a man at least 80 years old with active or convalescent COVID-19.

The rearrangement links TRBV18 to TRBJ2-6, with TRBD1 as a possible D gene (7 bases). Per the germline V gene, CDR1 is KGHSH and CDR2 is LQKENI. Trimming took off 5 bases at V and 5 bases at J, with 16 bases between the two ends. The CDR3 totals 16 residues. CDR3 nucleotide sequence: TGTGCCAGCTCAAAGATGACAGGGAGGCGGGCCAACGTCCTGACTTTC. Translated, it gives CASSKMTGRRANVLTF.

The chain links TRBV7-9 to TRBJ2-3; D remains unclear. V lost 4 bases and J lost 2, with 4 bases in between. This CDR3 spans 12 amino acids. Germline CDR1 SEHNR, CDR2 FQNEAQ (reference sequence). The chain's CDR3 is CASSSITDTQYF. The CDR3 nucleotides are TGTGCCAGCAGCTCAATCACAGATACGCAGTATTTT.

The chain joins TRBV30 to TRBJ2-1; 8 bases are a match to TRBD2. This CDR3 region has 15 residues. After removal of 4 bases from V and 4 bases from J, the junction contained 9 bases not matched to a gene. Germline loops: CDR1 GTSNPN, CDR2 SVGIG (reference sequence). The CDR3 sequence is CAWTPGGGPYNEQFF. DNA of the CDR3: TGTGCCTGGACCCCCGGCGGGGGGCCTTACAATGAGCAGTTCTTC.

Here the CDR3 DNA reads TGTGCCAGCAGCCCCGATAGAGTGACCTACGAGCAGTACTTC. Residues: CASSPDRVTYEQYF. The rearrangement links TRBV7-2 to TRBJ2-7; D is unclear. CDR3 length equals 14 residues. V lost 5 bases and J 2 bases, leaving 13 bases between the germline ends. CDR1 and CDR2 from the germline V gene are SGHTA and FQGNSA.

A single count supports this clone. This chain uses TRBV18 with TRBJ1-1, with 8 bases matching TRBD1. The CDR3 has 15 amino acids. The germline V gene has CDR1 KGHSH and CDR2 LQKENI. With 4 bases clipped from V and 6 bases from J, the junction kept 10 bases outside the gene matches. CDR3 loop: CASSRRTGNLPEAFF. The CDR3 region has the DNA TGTGCCAGCTCACGTCGGACAGGGAACCTTCCTGAAGCTTTCTTT.

The gene calls are TRBV10-3 and TRBJ1-5; maybe TRBD1 (5 bases). CDR1 is ENHRY and CDR2 is SYGVKD in the germline V gene. This CDR3 is built from 14 residues. V was trimmed by 6 bases and J by 3 bases, leaving 12 bases between them. The chain's CDR3 is CAISGDSNNQPQHF. The CDR3 DNA reads TGTGCCATCAGCGGGGACTCGAACAATCAGCCCCAGCATTTT.

The chain uses TRBV7-2 and TRBJ2-3; D gene ambiguous. The V end was cut by 1 base, the J end by 4 bases, with 15 bases between. CDR1 is SGHTA, CDR2 FQGNSA, per germline. The CDR3 covers 16 residues. CDR3 residues: CASSLGPPTAADTQYF. The DNA of the CDR3 is TGTGCCAGCAGCTTAGGGCCTCCCACCGCGGCAGATACGCAGTATTTT.

The CDR3 DNA is TGTGCCAGCAGCTTAGGTCCAGCGGGCCCCTACGAGCAGTACTTC. This codes for CASSLGPAGPYEQYF. The V gene is TRBV13, the J gene TRBJ2-7, with D perhaps TRBD2 (6 bases). Germline loops: CDR1 PRHDT, CDR2 FYEKMQ (reference sequence). There are 15 residues in the CDR3. Trimming shortened V by 0 bases and J by 2 bases, and 11 bases separated the two germline ends.

The chain couples TRBV6-2 or TRBV6-3 to TRBJ2-7; 13 bases are a match to TRBD2. With V trimmed by 0 bases and J by 7 bases, 9 bases remained unmatched. The germline V gene has CDR1 MNHEY and CDR2 SVGEGT. The CDR3 is 17 amino acids. CDR3 in amino acids: CASSYSAATSGRDEQYF. The CDR3 DNA reads as TGTGCCAGCAGTTACTCAGCCGCTACTAGCGGGAGGGATGAGCAGTACTTC.

The chain carries TRBV6-4 and TRBJ2-1; 7 positions agree with TRBD1. Germline CDR1 MRHNA, CDR2 SNTAGT. This CDR3 is 13 amino acids long. With V trimmed by 5 bases and J by 9 bases, 7 bases remained unmatched. As DNA, the CDR3 is TGTGCCAGCAGTCTACAGGGGATCGGTGAGCAGTTCTTC. The encoded protein is CASSLQGIGEQFF.